The rows below give T cell receptor beta chains drawn from one sample of a study of blood T cell repertoires in COVID-19. Libraries were prepared by immunoSEQ multiplex PCR; TCRdb keeps only in-frame clonotypes and omits some of them. The data contain some 100,000 clones, around 85% of them singletons. The sample comprised peripheral blood. The receptors stem from an older woman with acute or convalescent COVID-19. Both conserved end residues are part of each CDR3. A D gene is named only where the DNA matches it firmly. Rows give clone size only sometimes, using once, few, many, or a class for an expanded clone.

CDR3 DNA | CDR3 protein | D gene | V gene | clone size | J gene
TGCAGCGTTTGGGGCGGGGGGGCCACAGATACGCAGTATTTT | CSVWGGGATDTQYF | TRBD2 | TRBV29-1 | . | TRBJ2-3
TGTGCCAGCTCACCACGGGGCAGTTTGAATCAGCCCCAGCATTTT | CASSPRGSLNQPQHF | . | TRBV18 | . | TRBJ1-5
TGTGCCAGCAGCCAAGAACGGGGTAGACAGGGCAATCAGCCCCAGCATTTT | CASSQERGRQGNQPQHF | . | TRBV3-1/TRBV3-2 | . | TRBJ1-5
TGTGCCAGTAGTACCAGTCTTGGAGGACAGGACTATGGCTACACCTTC | CASSTSLGGQDYGYTF | TRBD1 | TRBV19 | . | TRBJ1-2
TGTGCCAGCAGTTACCCCCGGACAGGGAATTCACCCCTCCACTTT | CASSYPRTGNSPLHF | TRBD1 | TRBV6-2/TRBV6-3 | once | TRBJ1-6
TGTGCCTGGACCCGGGACAGGGCCCAACCGGCAGCTTTCTTT | CAWTRDRAQPAAFF | TRBD1 | TRBV30 | few | TRBJ1-1
TGCGCCAGCAGCTCGCAGGGGGCTCACACTGAAGCTTTCTTT | CASSSQGAHTEAFF | TRBD1 | TRBV5-1 | . | TRBJ1-1
TGCGCCAGCAGCGCGAACTTCGACAGCGCACGTTCCTATGGCTACACCTTC | CASSANFDSARSYGYTF | . | TRBV5-1 | few | TRBJ1-2
TGTGCCAGTAGTATTCAAGGACTAGCGGGGGTAGAGACCCAGTACTTC | CASSIQGLAGVETQYF | TRBD2 | TRBV19 | . | TRBJ2-5
TGTGCCTGGAGTACGTCGACTAGCGGGGGGCCCCGTCGACGGAACGAGCAGTACTTC | CAWSTSTSGGPRRRNEQYF | TRBD2 | TRBV30 | . | TRBJ2-7
TGTGCCAGCAGTGGGGGGACATATTACAATGAGCAGTTCTTC | CASSGGTYYNEQFF | . | TRBV2 | . | TRBJ2-1
TGTGCCAGCAGCCGGATCGGGACAGGGGGCAGAGATACGCAGTATTTT | CASSRIGTGGRDTQYF | TRBD1 | TRBV27 | . | TRBJ2-3
TGTGCCAGCAGTAGGGGGGGGCAGCACCCCAATGAGCAGTTCTTC | CASSRGGQHPNEQFF | . | TRBV11-2 | . | TRBJ2-1
TGTGCCAGCAGTGGGACAGGGGGCTATGAAAAACTGTTTTTT | CASSGTGGYEKLFF | TRBD1 | TRBV2 | . | TRBJ1-4
TGTGCCAGCAGCCAGGGCCGCGAGCAGTACTTC | CASSQGREQYF | . | TRBV3-1/TRBV3-2 | . | TRBJ2-7
TGTGCCAGCAGTTCCGGGACTCGACCCTACGAGCAGTACTTC | CASSSGTRPYEQYF | . | TRBV7-2 | . | TRBJ2-7
TGTGCCAGAGGAACAGGGGGTGAAAAACTGTTTTTT | CARGTGGEKLFF | TRBD1 | TRBV30 | . | TRBJ1-4
TGCGCCAGCAGCTTGGGACAGGCCCAAGAGACCCAGTACTTC | CASSLGQAQETQYF | . | TRBV5-1 | few | TRBJ2-5
TGTGCCAGCAGCCAAGGGGAGCTCCTCAGTTCACCCCTCCACTTT | CASSQGELLSSPLHF | . | TRBV3-1/TRBV3-2 | . | TRBJ1-6
TGTGCCAGCAGCCGCGCAGGCCACTCTGGAAACACCATATATTTT | CASSRAGHSGNTIYF | . | TRBV6-5 | once | TRBJ1-3
TGTGCCAGCAGTACAGGTTCGGTACGTGAAAAACTGTTTTTT | CASSTGSVREKLFF | . | TRBV28 | . | TRBJ1-4
TGCGCCAGCAGCCAAGGGCCCAACTATGGCTACACCTTC | CASSQGPNYGYTF | . | TRBV4-1 | . | TRBJ1-2
TGCGCCAGCAGCCTAGGGACAGGGGGCCAGCCCCAGCATTTT | CASSLGTGGQPQHF | TRBD1 | TRBV5-1 | . | TRBJ1-5
TGTGCCTGGAGTACTAGGGAAAATCAGCCCCAGCATTTT | CAWSTRENQPQHF | . | TRBV30 | . | TRBJ1-5
TGTGCCAGTAGCGGGACAGGGGGCCACGAGCAGTACTTC | CASSGTGGHEQYF | TRBD1 | TRBV19 | . | TRBJ2-7
TGTGCCAGCAGCCAAGATCTGAACAGGGGAAATTCACCCCTCCACTTT | CASSQDLNRGNSPLHF | TRBD1 | TRBV4-2 | . | TRBJ1-6